The source of this T cell receptor (beta chain) is a study of shared clonotypes between healthy human individuals. The CDR3 is made up of 15 amino acids. Germline assignment: CDR1 KGHSH and CDR2 LQKENI. The V end lost 0 bases, the J end lost 8 bases, and 13 bases lay between the germline ends. Study-level results: Generation probabilities were higher for clonotypes shared across all four sorted-subset donors than for unshared ones.

Genomic DNA per cell subset filled all wells of several immunoSEQ plates. The method was immunoSEQ multiplex PCR; TCRdb's version includes in-frame clones alone and lacks a portion of them. The sample consists of about 2 million clones, over 85% of them appearing once. CD45RO-negative, CCR7-positively selected cells formed the naive CD8 fraction, excluding terminally differentiated effector memory CD45RA+ cells. All donors were Caucasian adults living in Nashville, Tennessee. On this clone itself: The antigen is unknown.

Sequencing was performed on naive CD8+ T cells sorted from blood. This TCR came from a man between 18 and 29 years old in good health. The rearrangement links TRBV18 to TRBJ1-4; D not certain. The CDR3 bases are TGTGCCAGCTCACCACCGTTGGAGGGTGAGGAAAAACTGTTTTTT. This gives the protein CASSPPLEGEEKLFF.